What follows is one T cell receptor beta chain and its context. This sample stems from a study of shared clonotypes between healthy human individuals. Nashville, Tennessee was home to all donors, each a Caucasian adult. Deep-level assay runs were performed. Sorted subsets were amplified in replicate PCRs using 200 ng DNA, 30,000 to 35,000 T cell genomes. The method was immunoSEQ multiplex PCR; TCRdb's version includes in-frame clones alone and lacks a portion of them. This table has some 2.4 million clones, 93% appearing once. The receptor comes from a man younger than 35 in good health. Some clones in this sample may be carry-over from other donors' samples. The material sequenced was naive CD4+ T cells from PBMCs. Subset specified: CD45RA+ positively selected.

CDR3 nucleotides: TGTGCCAGCAGTCGAGTACAGGGTTGGAACACTGAAGCTTTCTTT. This codes for CASSRVQGWNTEAFF. The V gene is TRBV6-5, the J gene TRBJ1-1; TRBD1 might be the D (6 bases). Germline lookup yields CDR1 MNHEY and CDR2 SVGAGI. This CDR3 has 15 amino acids. Trimming took 5 bases from V and 1 from J, leaving 14 bases between them.